The following is a T cell receptor (beta chain) sequence with its context. The target antigen is unknown. MiXCR was run by TCRdb on the reads, yielding one entry per CDR3 protein. The sample consists of more than 300,000 distinct CDR3 sequences, approximately 30% of them appearing once. This entry belongs to a study of T cell repertoires in cytomegalovirus infection. The wider study: HLA-B-restricted CMV epitopes that are well studied were used alongside recently identified HLA-C-restricted ones. The study, taken as a whole, reports: The cumulative frequency of public TCR beta families distinguished individuals who carried CMV together with the relevant HLA. What dominated the ex vivo response were HLA-C-restricted CMV-specific TCR beta clonotypes.

The CDR3 consists of 15 residues. Germline values: CDR1 SGHTA, CDR2 FQGNSA. V lost 5 bases and J lost 0, with 11 bases in between. The rearrangement uses TRBV7-2 and TRBJ2-1; D ambiguous. The source of this sequence is a human donor in good health (CMV status not recorded). Some clones in this sample may be carry-over from other donors' samples. The specimen was cultured PBMCs, collected from culture after CMV antigen stimulation. The CDR3 here is CASSPTFSSYNEQFF. CDR3 nucleotide sequence: TGTGCCAGCAGCCCCACCTTCAGCTCCTACAATGAGCAGTTCTTC.